These 6 T cell receptor beta chains came from one sample sequenced in a study of blood T cell repertoires in COVID-19. Measured with immunoSEQ multiplex PCR; TCRdb has only the in-frame clones, and not every one. The sample holds 170,000 or so clones, more than 75% seen once. Sequenced material: peripheral blood. The receptor source for this set is a young woman who had recovered from COVID-19.

The V and J genes are TRBV7-3 and TRBJ2-3; D perhaps matches TRBD2 (6 bases). The V end was cut by 4 bases, the J end by 15 bases, with 14 bases between. Per germline, CDR1 SGHTA and CDR2 FQGTGA. This CDR3 has 11 amino acids. This CDR3 is CASSSIPGLYF. The CDR3 coding sequence is TGTGCCAGCAGCTCAATCCCGGGACTCTATTTT.

V usage is TRBV10-3 and J usage is TRBJ1-5; the D gene is possibly TRBD1 (6 bases). CDR1 is ENHRY and CDR2 is SYGVKD in the germline V gene. This CDR3 is 13 amino acids long. V lost 6 bases to trimming and J lost 6 bases, with 12 bases between them. CDR3 region: CAIRNRDGQPQHF. Written as DNA, the CDR3 is TGTGCCATCAGGAACAGGGATGGTCAGCCCCAGCATTTT.

The chain recombines TRBV27 with TRBJ2-1; tentative D call: TRBD2 (5 bases). V was pared by 10 bases and J by 0 bases, with 13 bases between. Germline loops: CDR1 MNHEY, CDR2 SMNVEV (reference sequence). This CDR3 is built from 14 residues. CDR3 sequence: CATTPGSSYNEQFF. The DNA of the CDR3 is TGTGCCACCACCCCTGGGAGCTCCTACAATGAGCAGTTCTTC.

The gene calls are TRBV4-3 and TRBJ1-5; D is perhaps TRBD1 (5 bases). Trimming removed 0 bases from V and 4 bases from J, with 13 bases in between. The CDR3 loop spans 16 amino acids. CDR1 and CDR2 from the germline V gene are LGHNA and YSLEER. As DNA, the CDR3 is TGCGCCAGCAGCCAAGATCCCGGACAAGGAAATCAGCCCCAGCATTTT. This sequence encodes CASSQDPGQGNQPQHF.

V usage is TRBV3-1 (or the pseudogene TRBV3-2) and J usage is TRBJ2-3; D might be TRBD2 (5 bases). CDR3 length equals 17 residues. The V gene lost 0 bases and the J gene lost 0 bases, with 13 bases spanning the gap. Per germline, CDR1 LGHDT and CDR2 YNNKEL (reference sequence). The CDR3 DNA is TGTGCCAGCAGCCAAGATCCATTTGGCGGGAGCACAGATACGCAGTATTTT. This gives the protein CASSQDPFGGSTDTQYF.

V usage is TRBV9 and J usage is TRBJ2-5; 11 bases match TRBD2. CDR1 and CDR2 (germline): SGDLS, YYNGEE. The CDR3 runs 16 residues. V lost 3 bases to trimming and J lost 2 bases; unmatched junction nucleotides: 6. Here the CDR3 DNA reads TGTGCCAGCAGCGGGTTTAGCGGGGGGGTTCAAGAGACCCAGTACTTC. Its translation is CASSGFSGGVQETQYF.